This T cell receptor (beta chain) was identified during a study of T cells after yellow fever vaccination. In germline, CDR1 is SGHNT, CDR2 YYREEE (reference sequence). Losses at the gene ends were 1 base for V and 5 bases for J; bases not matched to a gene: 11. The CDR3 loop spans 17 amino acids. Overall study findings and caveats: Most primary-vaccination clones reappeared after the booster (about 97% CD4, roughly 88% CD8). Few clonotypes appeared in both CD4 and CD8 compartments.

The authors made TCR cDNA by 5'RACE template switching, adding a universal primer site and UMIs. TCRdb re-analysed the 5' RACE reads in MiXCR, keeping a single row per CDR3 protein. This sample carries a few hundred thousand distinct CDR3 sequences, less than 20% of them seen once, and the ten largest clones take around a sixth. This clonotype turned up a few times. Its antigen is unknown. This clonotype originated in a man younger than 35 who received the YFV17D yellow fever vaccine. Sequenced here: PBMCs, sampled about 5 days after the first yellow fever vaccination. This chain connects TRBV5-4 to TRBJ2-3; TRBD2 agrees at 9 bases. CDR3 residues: CASSLPSGGPFGDTQYF. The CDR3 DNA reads TGTGCCAGCAGCTTGCCCAGCGGGGGGCCTTTCGGAGATACGCAGTATTTT.